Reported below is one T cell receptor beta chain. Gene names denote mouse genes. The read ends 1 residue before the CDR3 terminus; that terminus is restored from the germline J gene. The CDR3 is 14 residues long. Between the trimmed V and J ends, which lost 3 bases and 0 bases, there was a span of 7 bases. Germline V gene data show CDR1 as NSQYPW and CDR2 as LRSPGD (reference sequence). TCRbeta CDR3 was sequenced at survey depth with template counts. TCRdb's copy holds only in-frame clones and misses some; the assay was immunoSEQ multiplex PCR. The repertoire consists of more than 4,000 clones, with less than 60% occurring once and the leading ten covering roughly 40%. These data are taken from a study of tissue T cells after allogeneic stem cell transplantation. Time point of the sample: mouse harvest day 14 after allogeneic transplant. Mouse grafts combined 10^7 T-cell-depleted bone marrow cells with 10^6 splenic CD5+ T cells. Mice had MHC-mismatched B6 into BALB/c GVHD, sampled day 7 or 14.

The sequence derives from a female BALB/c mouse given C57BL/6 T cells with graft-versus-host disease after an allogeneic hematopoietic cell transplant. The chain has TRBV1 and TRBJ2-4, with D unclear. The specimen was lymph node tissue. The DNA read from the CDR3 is TGCACCTGCAGTGCGCTTTCTAGTCAAAACACCTTGTAC. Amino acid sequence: CTCSALSSQNTLY. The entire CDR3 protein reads CTCSALSSQNTLYF.